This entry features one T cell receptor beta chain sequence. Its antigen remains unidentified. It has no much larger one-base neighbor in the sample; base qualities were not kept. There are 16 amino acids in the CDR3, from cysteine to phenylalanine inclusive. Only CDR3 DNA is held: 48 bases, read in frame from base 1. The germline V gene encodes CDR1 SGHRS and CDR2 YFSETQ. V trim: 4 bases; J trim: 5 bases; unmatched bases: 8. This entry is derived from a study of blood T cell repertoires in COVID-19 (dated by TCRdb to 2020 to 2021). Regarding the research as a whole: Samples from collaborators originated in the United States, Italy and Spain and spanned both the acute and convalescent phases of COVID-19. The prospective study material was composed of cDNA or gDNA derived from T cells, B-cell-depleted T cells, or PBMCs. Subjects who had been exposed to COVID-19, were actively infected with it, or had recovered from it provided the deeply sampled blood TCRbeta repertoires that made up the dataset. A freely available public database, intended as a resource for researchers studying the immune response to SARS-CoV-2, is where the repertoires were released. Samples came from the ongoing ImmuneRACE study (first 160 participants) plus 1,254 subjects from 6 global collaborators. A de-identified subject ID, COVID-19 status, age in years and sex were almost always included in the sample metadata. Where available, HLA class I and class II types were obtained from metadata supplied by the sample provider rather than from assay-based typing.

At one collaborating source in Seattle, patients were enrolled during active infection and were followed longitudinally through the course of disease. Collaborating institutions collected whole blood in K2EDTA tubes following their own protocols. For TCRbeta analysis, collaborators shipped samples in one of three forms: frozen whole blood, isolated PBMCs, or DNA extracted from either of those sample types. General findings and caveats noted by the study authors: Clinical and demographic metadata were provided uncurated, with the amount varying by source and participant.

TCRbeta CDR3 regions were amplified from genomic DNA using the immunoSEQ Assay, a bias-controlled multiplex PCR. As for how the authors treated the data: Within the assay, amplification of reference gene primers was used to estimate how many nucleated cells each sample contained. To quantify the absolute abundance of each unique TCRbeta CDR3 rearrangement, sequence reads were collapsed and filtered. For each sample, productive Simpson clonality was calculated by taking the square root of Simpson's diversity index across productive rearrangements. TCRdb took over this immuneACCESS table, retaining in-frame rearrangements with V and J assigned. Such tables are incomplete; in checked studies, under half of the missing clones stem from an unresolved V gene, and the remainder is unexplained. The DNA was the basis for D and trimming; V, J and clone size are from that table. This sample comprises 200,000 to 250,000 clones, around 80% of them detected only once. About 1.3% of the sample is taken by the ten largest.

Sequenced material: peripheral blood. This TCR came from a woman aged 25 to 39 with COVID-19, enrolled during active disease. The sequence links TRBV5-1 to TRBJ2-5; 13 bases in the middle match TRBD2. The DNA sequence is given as TGCGCCAGCAGCGTAGGACTGACTAGCGGGAGGGAGACCCAGTACTTC. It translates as CASSVGLTSGRETQYF.